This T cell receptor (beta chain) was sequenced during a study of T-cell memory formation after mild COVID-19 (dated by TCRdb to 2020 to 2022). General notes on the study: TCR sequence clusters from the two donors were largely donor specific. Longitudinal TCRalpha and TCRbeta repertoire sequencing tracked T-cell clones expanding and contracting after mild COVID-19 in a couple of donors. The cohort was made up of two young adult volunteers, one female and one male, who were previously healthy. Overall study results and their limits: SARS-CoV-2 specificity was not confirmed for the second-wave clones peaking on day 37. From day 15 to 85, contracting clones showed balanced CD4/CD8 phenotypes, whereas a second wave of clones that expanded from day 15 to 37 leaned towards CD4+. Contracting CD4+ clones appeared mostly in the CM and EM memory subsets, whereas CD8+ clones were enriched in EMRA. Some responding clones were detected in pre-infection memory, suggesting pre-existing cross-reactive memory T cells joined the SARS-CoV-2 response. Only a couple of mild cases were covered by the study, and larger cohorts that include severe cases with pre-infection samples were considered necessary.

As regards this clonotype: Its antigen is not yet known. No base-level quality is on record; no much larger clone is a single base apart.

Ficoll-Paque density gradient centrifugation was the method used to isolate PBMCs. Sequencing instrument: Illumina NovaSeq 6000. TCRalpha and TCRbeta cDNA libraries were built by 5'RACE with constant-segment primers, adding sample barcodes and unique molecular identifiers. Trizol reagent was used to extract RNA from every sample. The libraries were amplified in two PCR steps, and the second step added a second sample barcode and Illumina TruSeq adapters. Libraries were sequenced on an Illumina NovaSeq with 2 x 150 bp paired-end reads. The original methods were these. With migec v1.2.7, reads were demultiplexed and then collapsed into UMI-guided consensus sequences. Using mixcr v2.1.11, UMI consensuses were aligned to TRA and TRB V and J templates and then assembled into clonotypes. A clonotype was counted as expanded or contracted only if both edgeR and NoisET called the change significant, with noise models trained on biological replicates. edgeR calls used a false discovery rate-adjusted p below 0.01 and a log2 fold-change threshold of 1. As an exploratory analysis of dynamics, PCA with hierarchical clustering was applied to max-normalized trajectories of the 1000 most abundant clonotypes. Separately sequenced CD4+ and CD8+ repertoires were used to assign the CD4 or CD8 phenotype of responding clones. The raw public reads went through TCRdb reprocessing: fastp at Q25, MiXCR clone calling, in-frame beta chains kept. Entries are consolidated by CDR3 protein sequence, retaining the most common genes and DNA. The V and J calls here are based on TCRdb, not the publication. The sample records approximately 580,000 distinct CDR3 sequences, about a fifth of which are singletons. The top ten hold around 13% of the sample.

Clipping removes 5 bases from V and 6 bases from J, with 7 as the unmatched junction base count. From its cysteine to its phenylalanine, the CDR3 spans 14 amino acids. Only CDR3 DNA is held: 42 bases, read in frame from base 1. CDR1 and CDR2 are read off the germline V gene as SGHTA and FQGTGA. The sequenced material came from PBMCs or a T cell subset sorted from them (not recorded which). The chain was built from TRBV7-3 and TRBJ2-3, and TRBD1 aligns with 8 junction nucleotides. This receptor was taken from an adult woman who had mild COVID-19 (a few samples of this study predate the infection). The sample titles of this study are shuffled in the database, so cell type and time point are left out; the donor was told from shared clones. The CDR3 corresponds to CASSPGQEGDTQYF. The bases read TGTGCCAGCAGCCCGGGACAGGAAGGCGATACGCAGTATTTT.